Sequencing of this TCR beta chain was carried out in a study of T cells after yellow fever vaccination. In regard to this clonotype: The antigen remains unidentified.

CDR3 length equals 13 residues. CDR1 is MNHEY and CDR2 is SVGAGI in the germline V gene. V was clipped by 10 bases and J by 5 bases, with 16 bases between them. Study-wide results and caveats: From the bulk population, abundant clonotypes could contaminate and appear within FACS-sorted repertoires.

TCRdb independently ran MiXCR on the 5' RACE reads; one entry per CDR3 protein. The sample has fewer than 500,000 distinct CDR3 sequences; around a sixth are singletons. This receptor was obtained from a man aged 18 to 29 who received the YFV17D yellow fever vaccine. The chain couples TRBV6-5 to TRBJ2-3, with D tentatively TRBD2 (6 bases). Sample: PBMCs, taken before the yellow fever booster vaccination. CDR3 in amino acids: CATYRGGGDTQYF. DNA for the CDR3: TGTGCCACCTACCGGGGAGGTGGAGATACGCAGTATTTT.